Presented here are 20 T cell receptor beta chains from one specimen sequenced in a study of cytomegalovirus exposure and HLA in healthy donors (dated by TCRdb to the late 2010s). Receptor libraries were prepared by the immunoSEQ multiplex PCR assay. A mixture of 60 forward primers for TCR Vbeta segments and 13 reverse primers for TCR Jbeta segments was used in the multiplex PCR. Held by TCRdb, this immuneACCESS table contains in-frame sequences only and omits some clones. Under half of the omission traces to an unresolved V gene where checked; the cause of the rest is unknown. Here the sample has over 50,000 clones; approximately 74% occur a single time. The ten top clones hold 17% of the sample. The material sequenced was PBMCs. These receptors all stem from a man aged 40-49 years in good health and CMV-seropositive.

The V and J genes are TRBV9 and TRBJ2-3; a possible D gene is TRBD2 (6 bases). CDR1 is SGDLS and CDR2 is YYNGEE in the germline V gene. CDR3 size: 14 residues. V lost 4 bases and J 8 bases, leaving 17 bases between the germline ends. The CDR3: CASSSPGRGGTQYF. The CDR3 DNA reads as TGTGCCAGCAGCTCACCCGGCCGGGGAGGTACGCAGTATTTT.

Here the CDR3 DNA reads TGTGCCAGCAGCCCCGGTGCGGGACAGTCGGTTGGTGGCTACACCTTC. Its protein product is CASSPGAGQSVGGYTF. V and J are TRBV6-4 and TRBJ1-2, with 7 bases identical to TRBD1. The V gene's germline CDR1 is MRHNA and CDR2 SNTAGT. This CDR3 comprises 16 residues. V was clipped by 6 bases and J by 7 bases; unmatched bases: 17.

DNA for the CDR3: TGTGCCAGCTCACCCAAAGGACTAGCGGGAGTATCGGACTACGAGCAGTACTTC. This encodes CASSPKGLAGVSDYEQYF. The rearrangement uses TRBV18 and TRBJ2-7; the match to TRBD2 covers 13 bases. The CDR3 has 18 amino acids. The trim removed 3 bases at V and 3 bases at J, leaving 11 bases unmatched. The germline V gene encodes CDR1 KGHSH and CDR2 LQKENI.

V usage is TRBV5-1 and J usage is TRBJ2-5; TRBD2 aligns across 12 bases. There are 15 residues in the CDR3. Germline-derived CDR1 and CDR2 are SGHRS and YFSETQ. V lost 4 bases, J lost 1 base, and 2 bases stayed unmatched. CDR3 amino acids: CASSPGLAGQETQYF. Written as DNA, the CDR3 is TGCGCCAGCAGCCCGGGACTAGCGGGCCAAGAGACCCAGTACTTC.

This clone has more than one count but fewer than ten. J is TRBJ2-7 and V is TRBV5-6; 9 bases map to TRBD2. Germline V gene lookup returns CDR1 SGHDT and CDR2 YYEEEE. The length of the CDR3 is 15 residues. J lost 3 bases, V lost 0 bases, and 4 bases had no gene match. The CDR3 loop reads CASSLGAGGSYEQYF. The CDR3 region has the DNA TGTGCCAGCAGCTTGGGGGCGGGAGGGAGCTACGAGCAGTACTTC.

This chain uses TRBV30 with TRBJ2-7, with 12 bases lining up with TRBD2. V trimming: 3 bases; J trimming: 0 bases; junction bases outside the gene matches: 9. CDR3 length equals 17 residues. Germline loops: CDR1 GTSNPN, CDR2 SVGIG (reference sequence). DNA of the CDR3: TGTGCCTGGAGGCGCTCTAGCGGGGGGGGAAGCTCCTACGAGCAGTACTTC. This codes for CAWRRSSGGGSSYEQYF.

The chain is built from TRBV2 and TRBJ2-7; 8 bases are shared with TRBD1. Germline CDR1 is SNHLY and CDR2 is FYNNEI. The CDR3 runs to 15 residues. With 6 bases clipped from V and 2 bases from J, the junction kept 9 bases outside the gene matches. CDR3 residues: CASSERTGTTYEQYF. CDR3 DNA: TGTGCCAGCAGCGAGCGGACAGGGACAACCTACGAGCAGTACTTC. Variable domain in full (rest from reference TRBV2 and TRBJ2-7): EPEVTQTPSHQVTQMGQEVILRCVPISNHLYFYWYRQILGQKVEFLVSFYNNEISEKSEIFDDQFSVERPDGSNFTLKIRSTKLEDSAMYFCASSERTGTTYEQYFGPGTRLTVT.

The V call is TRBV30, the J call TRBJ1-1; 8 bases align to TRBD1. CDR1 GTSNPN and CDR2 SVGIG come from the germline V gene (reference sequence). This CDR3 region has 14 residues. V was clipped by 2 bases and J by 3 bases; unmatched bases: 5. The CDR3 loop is CAWSRTGWDTEAFF. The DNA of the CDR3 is TGTGCCTGGAGTAGGACAGGGTGGGACACTGAAGCTTTCTTT.

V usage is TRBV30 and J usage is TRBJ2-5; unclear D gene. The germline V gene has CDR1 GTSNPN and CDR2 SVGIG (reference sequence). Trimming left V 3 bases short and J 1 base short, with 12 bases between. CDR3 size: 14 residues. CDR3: CAWSMGIGQETQYF. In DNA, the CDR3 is TGTGCCTGGAGCATGGGCATTGGCCAAGAGACCCAGTACTTC.

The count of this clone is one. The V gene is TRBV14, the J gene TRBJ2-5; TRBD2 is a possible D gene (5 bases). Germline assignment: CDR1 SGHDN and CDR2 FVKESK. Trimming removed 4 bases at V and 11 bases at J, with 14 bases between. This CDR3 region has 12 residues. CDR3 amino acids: CASSRPVGEQYF. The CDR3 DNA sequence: TGTGCCAGCAGCCGTCCCGTCGGGGAGCAGTACTTC.

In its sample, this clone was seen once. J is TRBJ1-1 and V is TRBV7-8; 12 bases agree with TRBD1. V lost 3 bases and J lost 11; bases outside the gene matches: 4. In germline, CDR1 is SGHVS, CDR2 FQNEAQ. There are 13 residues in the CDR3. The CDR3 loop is CASSFGTGGVAFF. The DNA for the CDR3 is TGTGCCAGCAGCTTTGGGACAGGGGGCGTCGCTTTCTTT.

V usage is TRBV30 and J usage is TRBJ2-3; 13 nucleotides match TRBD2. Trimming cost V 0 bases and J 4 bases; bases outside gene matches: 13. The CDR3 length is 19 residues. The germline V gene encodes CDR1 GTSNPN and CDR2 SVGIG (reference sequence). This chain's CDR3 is CAWSVEYTLTSGRSDTQYF. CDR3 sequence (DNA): TGTGCCTGGAGTGTTGAATATACATTGACTAGCGGGAGGTCAGATACGCAGTATTTT.

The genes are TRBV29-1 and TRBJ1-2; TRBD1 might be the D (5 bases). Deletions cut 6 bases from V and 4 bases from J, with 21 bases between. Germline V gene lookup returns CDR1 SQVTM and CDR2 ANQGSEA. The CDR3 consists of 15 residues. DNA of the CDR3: TGCAGCGTCTCCTGGGGAGGGAGTCAGGGCTATGGCTACACCTTC. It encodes CSVSWGGSQGYGYTF.

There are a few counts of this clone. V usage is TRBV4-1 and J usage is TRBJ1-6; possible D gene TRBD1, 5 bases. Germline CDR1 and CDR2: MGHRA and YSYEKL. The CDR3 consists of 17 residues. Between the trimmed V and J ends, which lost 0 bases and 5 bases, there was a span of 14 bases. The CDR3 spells CASSQDYSRVDNSPLHF. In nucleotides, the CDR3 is TGCGCCAGCAGCCAAGATTATAGCAGGGTCGATAATTCACCCCTCCACTTT.

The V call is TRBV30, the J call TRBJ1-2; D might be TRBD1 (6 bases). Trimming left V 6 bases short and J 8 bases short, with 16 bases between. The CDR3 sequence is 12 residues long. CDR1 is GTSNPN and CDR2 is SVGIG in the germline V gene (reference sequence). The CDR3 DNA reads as TGTGCCTGTACGCAGGGGAAATACGGCTACACCTTC. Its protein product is CACTQGKYGYTF. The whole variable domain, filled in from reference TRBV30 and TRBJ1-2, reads SQTIHQWPATLVQPVGSPLSLECTVEGTSNPNLYWYRQAAGRGLQLLFYSVGIGQISSEVPQNLSASRPQDRQFILSSKKLLLSDSGFYLCACTQGKYGYTFGSGTRLTVV.

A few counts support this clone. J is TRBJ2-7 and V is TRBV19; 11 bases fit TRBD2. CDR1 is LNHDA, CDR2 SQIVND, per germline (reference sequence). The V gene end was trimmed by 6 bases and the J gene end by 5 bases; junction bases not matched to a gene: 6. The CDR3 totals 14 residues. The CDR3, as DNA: TGTGCCAGTAGCGTACTAGCGGGAGTGGACGAGCAGTACTTC. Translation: CASSVLAGVDEQYF.

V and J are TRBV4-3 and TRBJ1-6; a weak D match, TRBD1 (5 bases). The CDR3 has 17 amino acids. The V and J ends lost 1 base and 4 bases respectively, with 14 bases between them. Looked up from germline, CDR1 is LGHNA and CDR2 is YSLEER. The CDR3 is CASSQGLGGGYNSPLHF. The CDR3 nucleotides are TGCGCCAGCAGCCAAGGTCTCGGGGGAGGGTATAATTCACCCCTCCACTTT.

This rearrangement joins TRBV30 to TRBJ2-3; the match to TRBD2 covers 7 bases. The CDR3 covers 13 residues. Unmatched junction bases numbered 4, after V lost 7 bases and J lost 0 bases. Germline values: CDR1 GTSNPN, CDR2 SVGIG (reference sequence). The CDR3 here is CALAGSSTDTQYF. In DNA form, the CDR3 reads TGTGCCTTAGCGGGCTCCAGCACAGATACGCAGTATTTT.

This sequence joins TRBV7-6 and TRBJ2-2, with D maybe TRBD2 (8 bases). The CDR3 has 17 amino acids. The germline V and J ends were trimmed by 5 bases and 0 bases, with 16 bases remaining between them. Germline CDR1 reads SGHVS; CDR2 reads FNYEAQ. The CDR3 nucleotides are TGTGCCAGCAGCGCGGGACTAGGGGGCCCGAACACCGGGGAGCTGTTTTTT. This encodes CASSAGLGGPNTGELFF.

CDR3 nucleotide sequence: TGCGCCAGCAGCCAAGTAATAGAGGGCAACTACTATGGCTACACCTTC. Its translation is CASSQVIEGNYYGYTF. This chain joins TRBV4-3 and TRBJ1-2; no reliable D call. The CDR3 totals 16 residues. Trimming cost V 1 base and J 3 bases, with 15 bases left between them. The germline gives CDR1 LGHNA, CDR2 YSLEER.